This record looks at one T cell receptor (beta chain) sequence and its context. The antigen remains undetermined. The data are from a study of blood T cells in healthy people across ages. The CDR3 covers 15 residues. V gave up 6 bases and J gave up 5 bases; unmatched junction bases: 9. Per germline, CDR1 SEHNR and CDR2 FQNEAQ (reference sequence). For the second PCR, which ran for about 7 to 11 cycles, a sample-barcoded 5' primer and a J-beta primer mix were used. Every sample gave at least 2.5 million paired-end reads containing CDR3. TCRdb ran MiXCR on the 5' RACE reads and lists one entry per CDR3 protein. The table records more than 650,000 distinct CDR3 sequences, about 20% of them present only once. Study results and limitations: Underestimates were what the diversity estimates from one million T cells were considered to be.

The sequenced sample was blood. V and J are TRBV7-9 and TRBJ1-4; 7 bases agree with TRBD1. The receptor comes from a man between 65 and 85 years old in good health. The CDR3 DNA follows: TGTGCCAGCAGGCGCCGGGACAGCCAGAATGAAAAACTGTTTTTT. Translating it yields CASRRRDSQNEKLFF.